This TCR beta chain was obtained from a study of blood T cell repertoires in COVID-19. Study-level background: Material from acute and convalescent COVID-19 was sourced from the United States, Italy and Spain. Nucleic acid was either cDNA or gDNA, and it came from T cells, B-cell-depleted T cells, or PBMCs.

This CDR3 is built from 13 residues. CDR1 and CDR2 from the germline V gene are SQVTM and ANQGSEA. V was pared by 6 bases and J by 7 bases, with 16 bases between. During active infection, Seattle patients enrolled and were then monitored through disease. Under the authors' procedure: By means of reference gene primer amplification, nucleated cell counts were estimated. Here immunoSEQ multiplex PCR was the method, and the copy in TCRdb shows in-frame clones only, minus some. Clonal size and the V and J genes are those of that table, whereas D and trimming came from the DNA. The sample includes some 300,000 clones, approximately 86% of them seen just once. This clone was found a few times.

The receptor was derived from a woman in her seventies with COVID-19, enrolled during active disease. This chain joins TRBV29-1 and TRBJ1-5, with a tentative D call TRBD1 (5 bases). Sequenced material: peripheral blood. CDR3 sequence (DNA): TGCAGCGTGGTCGGCAGGGTCGGGCAGCCCCAGCATTTT. It codes for CSVVGRVGQPQHF.